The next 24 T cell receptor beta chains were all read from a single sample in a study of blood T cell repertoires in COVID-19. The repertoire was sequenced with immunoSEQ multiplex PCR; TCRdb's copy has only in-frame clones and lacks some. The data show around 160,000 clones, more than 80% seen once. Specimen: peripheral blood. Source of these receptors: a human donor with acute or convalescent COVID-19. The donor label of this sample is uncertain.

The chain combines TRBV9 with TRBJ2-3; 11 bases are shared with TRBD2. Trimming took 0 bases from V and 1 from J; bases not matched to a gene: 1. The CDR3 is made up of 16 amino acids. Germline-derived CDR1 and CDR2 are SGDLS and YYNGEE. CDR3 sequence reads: CASSVVLAGGTDTQYF. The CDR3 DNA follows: TGTGCCAGCAGCGTAGTACTAGCGGGGGGCACAGATACGCAGTATTTT.

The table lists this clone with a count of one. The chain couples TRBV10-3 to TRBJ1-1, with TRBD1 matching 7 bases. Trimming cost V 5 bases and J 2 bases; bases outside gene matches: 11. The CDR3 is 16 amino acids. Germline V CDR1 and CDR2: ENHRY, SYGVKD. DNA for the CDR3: TGTGCCATCAGTCACCCTCCCACAGGGGTCAACACTGAAGCTTTCTTT. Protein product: CAISHPPTGVNTEAFF.

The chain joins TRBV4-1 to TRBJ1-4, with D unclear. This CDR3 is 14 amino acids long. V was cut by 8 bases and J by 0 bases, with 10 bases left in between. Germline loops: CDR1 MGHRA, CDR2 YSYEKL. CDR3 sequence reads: CASARVATNEKLFF. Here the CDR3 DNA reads TGCGCCAGCGCTCGGGTGGCAACTAATGAAAAACTGTTTTTT.

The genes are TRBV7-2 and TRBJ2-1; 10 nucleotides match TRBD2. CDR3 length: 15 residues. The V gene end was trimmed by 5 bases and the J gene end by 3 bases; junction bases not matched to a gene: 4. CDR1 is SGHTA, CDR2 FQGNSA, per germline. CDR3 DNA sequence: TGTGCCAGCAGCCACCTAGCGGGGGTCTACAATGAGCAGTTCTTC. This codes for CASSHLAGVYNEQFF.

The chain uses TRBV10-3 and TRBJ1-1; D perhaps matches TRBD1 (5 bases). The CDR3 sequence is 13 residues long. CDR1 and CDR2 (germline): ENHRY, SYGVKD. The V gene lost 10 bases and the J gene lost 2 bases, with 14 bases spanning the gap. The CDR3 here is CATAIDSNTEAFF. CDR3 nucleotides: TGTGCCACGGCCATAGACAGTAACACTGAAGCTTTCTTT.

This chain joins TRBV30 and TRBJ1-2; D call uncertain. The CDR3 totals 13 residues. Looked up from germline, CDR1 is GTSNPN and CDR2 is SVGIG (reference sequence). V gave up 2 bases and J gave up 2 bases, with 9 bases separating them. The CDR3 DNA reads TGTGCCTGGAGTAATCGGGGAAACTATGGCTACACCTTC. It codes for CAWSNRGNYGYTF. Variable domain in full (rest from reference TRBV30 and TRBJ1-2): SQTIHQWPATLVQPVGSPLSLECTVEGTSNPNLYWYRQAAGRGLQLLFYSVGIGQISSEVPQNLSASRPQDRQFILSSKKLLLSDSGFYLCAWSNRGNYGYTFGSGTRLTVV.

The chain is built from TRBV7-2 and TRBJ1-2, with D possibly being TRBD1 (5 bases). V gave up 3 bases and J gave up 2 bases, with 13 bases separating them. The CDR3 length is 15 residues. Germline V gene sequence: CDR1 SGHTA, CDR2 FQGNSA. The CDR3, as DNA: TGTGCCAGCAGCTTCAAAGGGGATGGAAACTATGGCTACACCTTC. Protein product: CASSFKGDGNYGYTF.

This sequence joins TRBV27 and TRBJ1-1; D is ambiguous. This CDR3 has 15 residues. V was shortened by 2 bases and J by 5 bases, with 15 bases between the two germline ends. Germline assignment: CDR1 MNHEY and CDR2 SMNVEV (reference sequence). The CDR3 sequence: CASSLNPRAGTEAFF. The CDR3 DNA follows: TGTGCCAGCAGTTTAAACCCCCGAGCGGGGACTGAAGCTTTCTTT.

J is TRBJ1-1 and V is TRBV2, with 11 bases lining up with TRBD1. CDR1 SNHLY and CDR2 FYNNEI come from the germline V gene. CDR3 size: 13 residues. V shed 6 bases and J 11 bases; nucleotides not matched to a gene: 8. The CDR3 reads CASRGQGGLAAFF. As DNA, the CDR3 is TGTGCCAGCAGGGGACAGGGGGGGCTTGCTGCTTTCTTT.

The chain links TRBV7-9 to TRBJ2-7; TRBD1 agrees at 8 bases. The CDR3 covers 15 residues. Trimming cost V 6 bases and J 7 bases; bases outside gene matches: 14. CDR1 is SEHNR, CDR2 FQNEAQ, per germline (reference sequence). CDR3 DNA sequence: TGTGCCAGCAGTCCCTATACAGGGGGTTACGGGGAGCAGTACTTC. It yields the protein CASSPYTGGYGEQYF.

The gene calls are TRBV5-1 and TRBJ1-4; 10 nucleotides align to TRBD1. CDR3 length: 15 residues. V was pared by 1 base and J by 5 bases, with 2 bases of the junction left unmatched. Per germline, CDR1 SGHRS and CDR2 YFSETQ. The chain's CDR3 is CASSLTGQGNEKLFF. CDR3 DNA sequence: TGCGCCAGCAGCTTGACGGGACAGGGGAATGAAAAACTGTTTTTT.

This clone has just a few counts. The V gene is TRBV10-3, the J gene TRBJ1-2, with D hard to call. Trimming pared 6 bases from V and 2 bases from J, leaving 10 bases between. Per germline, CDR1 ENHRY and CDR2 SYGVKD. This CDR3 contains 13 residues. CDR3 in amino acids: CAISSTRNYGYTF. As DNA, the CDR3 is TGTGCCATCAGCTCCACAAGAAACTATGGCTACACCTTC.

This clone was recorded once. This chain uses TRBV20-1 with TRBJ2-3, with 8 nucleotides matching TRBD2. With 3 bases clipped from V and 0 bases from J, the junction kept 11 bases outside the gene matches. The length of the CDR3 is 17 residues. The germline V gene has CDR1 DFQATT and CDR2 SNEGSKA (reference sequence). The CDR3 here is CSASWLAGDYSTDTQYF. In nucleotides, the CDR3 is TGCAGTGCTAGTTGGCTAGCGGGTGACTATAGCACAGATACGCAGTATTTT.

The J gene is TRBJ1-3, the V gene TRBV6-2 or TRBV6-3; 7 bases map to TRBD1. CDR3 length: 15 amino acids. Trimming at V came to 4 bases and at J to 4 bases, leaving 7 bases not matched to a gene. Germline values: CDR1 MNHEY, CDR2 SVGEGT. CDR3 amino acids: CASSFATGFGNTIYF. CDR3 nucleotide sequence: TGTGCCAGCAGTTTCGCGACAGGGTTCGGAAACACCATATATTTT.

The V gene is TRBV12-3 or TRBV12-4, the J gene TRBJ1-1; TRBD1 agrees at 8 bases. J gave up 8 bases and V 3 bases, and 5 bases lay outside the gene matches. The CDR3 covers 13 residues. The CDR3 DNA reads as TGTGCCAGCAGTTTCGGACAGGGCGTAGAAGCTTTCTTT. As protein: CASSFGQGVEAFF.

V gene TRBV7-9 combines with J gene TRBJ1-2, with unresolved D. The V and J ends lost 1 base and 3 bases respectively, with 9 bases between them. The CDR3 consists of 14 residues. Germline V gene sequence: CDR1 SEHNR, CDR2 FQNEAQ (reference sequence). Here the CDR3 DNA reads TGTGCCAGCAGCTTAGAGAAGGAGGACTATGGCTACACCTTC. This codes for CASSLEKEDYGYTF.

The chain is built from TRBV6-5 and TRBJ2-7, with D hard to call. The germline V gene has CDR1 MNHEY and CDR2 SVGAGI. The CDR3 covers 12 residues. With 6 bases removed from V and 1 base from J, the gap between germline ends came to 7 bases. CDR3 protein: CASRGLSYEQYF. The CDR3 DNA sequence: TGTGCCAGCAGGGGCTTATCCTACGAGCAGTACTTC.

Here the CDR3 DNA reads TGTGCCAGTAGTATAGGAACTAAGAGCTCCTACGAGCAGTACTTC. This encodes CASSIGTKSSYEQYF. The V call is TRBV19, the J call TRBJ2-7; D call uncertain. In germline, CDR1 is LNHDA, CDR2 SQIVND (reference sequence). The CDR3 is 15 residues long. V was trimmed by 1 base and J by 0 bases, leaving 10 bases between them.

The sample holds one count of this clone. Written as DNA, the CDR3 is TGCAGCGTGGGGGGAGGGCAGAACACTGAAGCTTTCTTT. Its protein product is CSVGGGQNTEAFF. This chain connects TRBV29-1 to TRBJ1-1; perhaps TRBD1 as D (5 bases). Trimming removed 6 bases at V and 1 base at J, with 12 bases between. CDR1 is SQVTM and CDR2 is ANQGSEA in the germline V gene. CDR3 length: 13 amino acids.

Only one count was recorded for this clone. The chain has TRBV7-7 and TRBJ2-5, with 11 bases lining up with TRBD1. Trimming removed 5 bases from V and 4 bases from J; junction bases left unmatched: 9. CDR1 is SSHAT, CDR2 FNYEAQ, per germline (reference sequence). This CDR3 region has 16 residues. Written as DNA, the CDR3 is TGTGCCAGCAGCAACCGGGGACAGGGGGGGTCAGAGACCCAGTACTTC. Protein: CASSNRGQGGSETQYF.

CDR3 nucleotide sequence: TGTGCCAGCAGCATTGGGACGGGGGAACTCTATGGCTACACCTTC. Translating gives CASSIGTGELYGYTF. The V and J genes are TRBV7-9 and TRBJ1-2, with D possibly matching TRBD1 (5 bases). CDR3 length: 15 residues. Germline loops: CDR1 SEHNR, CDR2 FQNEAQ (reference sequence). Trimming shortened V by 5 bases and J by 4 bases, and 17 bases separated the two germline ends.

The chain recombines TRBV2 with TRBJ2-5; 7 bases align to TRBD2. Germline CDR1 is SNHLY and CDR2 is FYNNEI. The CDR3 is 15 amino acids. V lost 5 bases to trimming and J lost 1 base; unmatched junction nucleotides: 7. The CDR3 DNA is TGTGCCAGCAGTCCAATGTGGGGGGGCCAAGAGACCCAGTACTTC. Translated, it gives CASSPMWGGQETQYF.

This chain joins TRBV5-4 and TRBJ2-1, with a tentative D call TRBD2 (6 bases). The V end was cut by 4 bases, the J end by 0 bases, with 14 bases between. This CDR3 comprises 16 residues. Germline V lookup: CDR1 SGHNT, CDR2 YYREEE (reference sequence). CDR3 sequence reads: CASSLQRALSYNEQFF. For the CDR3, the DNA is TGTGCCAGCAGCCTCCAGCGGGCCCTCTCCTACAATGAGCAGTTCTTC.

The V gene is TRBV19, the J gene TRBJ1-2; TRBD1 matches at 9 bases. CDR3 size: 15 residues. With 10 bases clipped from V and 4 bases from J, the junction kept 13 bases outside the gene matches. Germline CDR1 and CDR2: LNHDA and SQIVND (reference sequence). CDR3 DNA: TGTGCCACCCGGGACAGGGCTGGCCCGTTCTATGGCTACACCTTC. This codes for CATRDRAGPFYGYTF.